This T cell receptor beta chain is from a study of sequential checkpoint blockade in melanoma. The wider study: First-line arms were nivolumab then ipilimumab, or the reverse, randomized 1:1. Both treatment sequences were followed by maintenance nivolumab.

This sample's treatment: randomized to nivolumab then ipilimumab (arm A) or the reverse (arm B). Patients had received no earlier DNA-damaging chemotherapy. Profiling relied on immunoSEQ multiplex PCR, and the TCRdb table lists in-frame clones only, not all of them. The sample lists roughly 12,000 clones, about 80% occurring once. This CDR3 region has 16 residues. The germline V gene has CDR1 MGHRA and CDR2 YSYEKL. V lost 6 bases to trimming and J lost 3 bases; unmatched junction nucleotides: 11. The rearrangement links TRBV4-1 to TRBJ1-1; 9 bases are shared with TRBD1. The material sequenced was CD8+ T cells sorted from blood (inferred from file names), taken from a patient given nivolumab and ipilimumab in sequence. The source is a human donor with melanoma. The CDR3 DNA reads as TGCGCCAGCAGACAAAACCTGGGACAGGGTTACACTGAAGCTTTCTTT. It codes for CASRQNLGQGYTEAFF.